These 16 T cell receptor beta chains originate from one sample sequenced in a study of CD8 T cells in Susac syndrome. RNA in amounts of roughly 0.45 to 1 ug was reverse transcribed with random hexamers. TCRdb re-called the immunoSEQ multiplex PCR reads with MiXCR, one entry per CDR3 protein. The sample lists roughly 200,000 distinct CDR3 sequences; over 75% were seen once. The sequenced sample was CD4+ T cells from PBMCs. These receptors came from a human donor with Susac syndrome.

This sequence joins TRBV19 and TRBJ2-1, with 11 positions matching TRBD2. The CDR3 is 15 residues long. V dropped 5 bases and J dropped 8; count of bases not matched to a gene: 8. The germline CDR1 and CDR2 sequences are LNHDA and SQIVND (reference sequence). The CDR3: CASSVLAGVADEQFF. The CDR3 DNA sequence: TGTGCCAGTAGTGTACTAGCGGGAGTGGCAGATGAGCAGTTCTTC.

The chain links TRBV5-1 to TRBJ2-3; the match to TRBD1 covers 7 bases. Germline V gene sequence: CDR1 SGHRS, CDR2 YFSETQ. This CDR3 has 16 residues. Trimming removed 4 bases from V and 0 bases from J; junction bases left unmatched: 8. Here the CDR3 reads CASSPGQASSTDTQYF. The CDR3 nucleotides are TGCGCCAGCAGCCCCGGACAGGCCTCTAGCACAGATACGCAGTATTTT.

The chain combines TRBV4-1 with TRBJ2-5, with a tentative D call TRBD2 (6 bases). CDR1 and CDR2 from the germline V gene are MGHRA and YSYEKL. This CDR3 spans 13 amino acids. V was pared by 4 bases and J by 12 bases, with 18 bases between. In nucleotides, the CDR3 is TGCGCCAGCAGCCCTCTCCTGGGGGGATCCAAGTACTTC. Translation: CASSPLLGGSKYF.

The chain has TRBV28 and TRBJ2-1; tentative D call: TRBD2 (5 bases). The CDR3 has 14 amino acids. Germline V lookup: CDR1 MDHEN, CDR2 SYDVKM. The germline V and J ends were trimmed by 8 bases and 0 bases, with 11 bases remaining between them. CDR3 sequence reads: CASDRRSSYNEQFF. As DNA, the CDR3 is TGTGCCAGCGACCGGAGGAGCTCCTACAATGAGCAGTTCTTC.

The rearrangement links TRBV28 to TRBJ2-2, with D hard to call. The CDR3 runs 13 residues. Germline CDR1 MDHEN, CDR2 SYDVKM. The V gene lost 10 bases and the J gene lost 0 bases, with 9 bases spanning the gap. The CDR3: CATRRTNTGELFF. CDR3 nucleotides: TGTGCCACCCGACGGACGAACACCGGGGAGCTGTTTTTT.

This clonotype was found once. Here the CDR3 reads CSARDSQREPTYNEQFF. Here the CDR3 DNA reads TGCAGTGCTAGAGATTCCCAGCGGGAGCCCACCTACAATGAGCAGTTCTTC. The chain links TRBV20-1 to TRBJ2-1, with 8 bases matching TRBD2. The J segment lost 2 bases and the V segment lost 0 bases, leaving 9 bases of the junction unmatched. Germline assignment: CDR1 DFQATT and CDR2 SNEGSKA (reference sequence). This CDR3 is built from 17 residues.

The CDR3: CASSLRQDRNTIYF. The CDR3 bases are TGTGCCAGCAGCCTGAGACAGGACAGGAACACCATATATTTT. The chain is built from TRBV4-2 and TRBJ1-3, with 7 bases aligning to TRBD1. There are 14 residues in the CDR3. Germline assignment: CDR1 LGHNA and CDR2 YNFKEQ. Unmatched junction bases numbered 7, after V lost 4 bases and J lost 7 bases.

The table lists this clonotype with a count of one. The rearrangement links TRBV3-1 to TRBJ2-5, with D possibly matching TRBD2 (6 bases). Looked up from germline, CDR1 is LGHDT and CDR2 is YNNKEL (reference sequence). Trimming took 4 bases from V and 4 from J, leaving 16 bases between them. The CDR3 has 15 residues. CDR3 nucleotide sequence: TGTGCCAGCAGCCGAAATAGCGGTGAGGGAGAGACCCAGTACTTC. Its translation is CASSRNSGEGETQYF.

The V gene is TRBV19, the J gene TRBJ2-6, with D uncertain. This CDR3 is 14 amino acids long. CDR1 is LNHDA and CDR2 is SQIVND in the germline V gene (reference sequence). V dropped 5 bases and J dropped 0 bases, with 5 bases sitting between them. CDR3 in DNA: TGTGCCAGTAGTTGGGTCTCTGGGGCCAACGTCCTGACTTTC. Translating it yields CASSWVSGANVLTF.

The chain couples TRBV12-3 or TRBV12-4 to TRBJ2-7; 10 bases agree with TRBD2. Germline trimming cut 5 bases from V and 5 bases from J; bases unmatched to any gene: 12. CDR3 length: 16 residues. CDR3 coding DNA: TGTGCCAGCAGTCCCCACGGGGCTAGCGGGAGAAACGAGCAGTACTTC. It encodes CASSPHGASGRNEQYF.

V and J are TRBV9 and TRBJ1-2, with TRBD1 identical over 7 bases. CDR1 is SGDLS and CDR2 is YYNGEE in the germline V gene. There are 13 residues in the CDR3. The V gene end was trimmed by 4 bases and the J gene end by 8 bases; junction bases not matched to a gene: 8. This CDR3 is CASSRTGARGYTF. CDR3 DNA sequence: TGTGCCAGCAGCCGAACAGGGGCGCGGGGCTACACCTTC.

The V gene is TRBV5-5, the J gene TRBJ1-2; unclear D gene. The CDR3 totals 15 residues. Germline V gives CDR1 SGHKS, CDR2 YYEKEE (reference sequence). V lost 1 base to trimming and J lost 2 bases, with 12 bases between them. Here the CDR3 DNA reads TGTGCCAGCAGCTTGCAGACGAGTTGGAACTATGGCTACACCTTC. Residues: CASSLQTSWNYGYTF.

This clonotype was seen only once. This sequence joins TRBV3-1 and TRBJ1-1; a possible D gene is TRBD1 (6 bases). Germline CDR1 LGHDT, CDR2 YNNKEL (reference sequence). With 0 bases removed from V and 2 bases from J, the gap between germline ends came to 19 bases. The CDR3 is 18 amino acids. For the CDR3, the DNA is TGTGCCAGCAGCCAAGATCTGTGGGGGGGCCAAGGAAACACTGAAGCTTTCTTT. Encoded protein: CASSQDLWGGQGNTEAFF.

The chain uses TRBV14 and TRBJ1-1; a possible D gene is TRBD1 (5 bases). V was pared by 4 bases and J by 3 bases, with 15 bases between. Germline CDR1 reads SGHDN; CDR2 reads FVKESK. CDR3 length equals 15 residues. CDR3 nucleotides: TGTGCCAGCAGCCCCCGACCAGGGCTCGACACTGAAGCTTTCTTT. As protein: CASSPRPGLDTEAFF. The full variable domain, rest sourced from reference TRBV14 and TRBJ1-1, is EAGVTQFPSHSVIEKGQTVTLRCDPISGHDNLYWYRRVMGKEIKFLLHFVKESKQDESGMPNNRFLAERTGGTYSTLKVQPAELEDSGVYFCASSPRPGLDTEAFFGQGTRLTVV.

This clonotype occurred once. J is TRBJ2-5 and V is TRBV7-6, with D maybe TRBD1 (5 bases). Germline lookup yields CDR1 SGHVS and CDR2 FNYEAQ. V lost 3 bases, J lost 5 bases, and 16 bases lay in between. CDR3 length: 15 residues. For the CDR3, the DNA is TGTGCCAGCAGCTTGCGGACCCTAGGGGCCGAGACCCAGTACTTC. Amino acids: CASSLRTLGAETQYF.

This chain links TRBV2 with TRBJ1-1; no definite D call. Trimming removed 7 bases from V and 1 base from J, with 13 bases in between. The CDR3 totals 14 residues. Germline V CDR1 and CDR2: SNHLY, FYNNEI. CDR3 sequence (DNA): TGTGCCAGCACCCGAGAATGGGGGAACACTGAAGCTTTCTTT. Its protein is CASTREWGNTEAFF.